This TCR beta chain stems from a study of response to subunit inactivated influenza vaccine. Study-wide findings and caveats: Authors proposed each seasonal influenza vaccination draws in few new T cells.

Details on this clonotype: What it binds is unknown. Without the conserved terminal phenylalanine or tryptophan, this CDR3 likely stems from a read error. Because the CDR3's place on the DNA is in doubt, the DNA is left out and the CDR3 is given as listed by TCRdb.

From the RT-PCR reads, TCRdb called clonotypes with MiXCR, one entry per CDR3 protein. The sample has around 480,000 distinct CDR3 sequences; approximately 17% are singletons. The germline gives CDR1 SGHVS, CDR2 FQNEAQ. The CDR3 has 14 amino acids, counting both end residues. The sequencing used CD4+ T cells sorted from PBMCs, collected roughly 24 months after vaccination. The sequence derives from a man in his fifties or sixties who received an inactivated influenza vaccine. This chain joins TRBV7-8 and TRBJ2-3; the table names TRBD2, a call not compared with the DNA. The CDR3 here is CASSKLRGALDLII.